This TCR beta chain was captured by sequencing in a study of blood T cell repertoires in COVID-19. Study summary: Samples representing acute and convalescent COVID-19 were sourced from the United States, Italy and Spain.

Germline V gene data show CDR1 as SQVTM and CDR2 as ANQGSEA. The length of the CDR3 is 13 residues. V was clipped by 2 bases and J by 4 bases; unmatched bases: 3. This clone occurred a few times. Sequenced by immunoSEQ multiplex PCR; TCRdb stores in-frame clones only, minus some. The sample yields about 220,000 clones, 65% to 90% seen once. This sequence originates from a man aged 45-65 years with active or convalescent COVID-19. The chain employs TRBV29-1 and TRBJ1-2; TRBD1 agrees at 8 bases. Material: peripheral blood. CDR3 nucleotide sequence: TGCAGCGTTGAAATCGGACAGGGCTATGGCTACACCTTC. The encoded protein is CSVEIGQGYGYTF.